This T cell receptor beta chain derives from a study of Graves' ophthalmopathy and Graves' hyperthyroidism. CDR3 length: 16 residues. Germline CDR1 is MGHRA and CDR2 is YSYEKL. V gave up 6 bases and J gave up 5 bases, with 22 bases separating them. Transcripts of RNA were the source for amplifying TCR beta CDR3 regions. First-round RT-PCR relied on HTBI primers, and a second-round multiplex PCR came next. Using its own MiXCR run on the multiplex PCR reads, TCRdb lists one record per CDR3 protein. The sample has 900,000 to 1,200,000 distinct CDR3 sequences, about 35% seen once. Sequenced sample: peripheral blood or thyroid tissue (not recorded which). The chain employs TRBV4-1 and TRBJ2-5; perhaps D is TRBD1 or TRBD2 (6 bases each). This TCR was sampled from an adult man with Graves' hyperthyroidism. The CDR3 DNA sequence: TGCGCCAGCAGACTAGCACAGGGTAATTACGTGGAGACCCAGTACTTC. Translation: CASRLAQGNYVETQYF.